The next 18 T cell receptor beta chains were all read from a single sample in a study of T cell responses to AZD1222 COVID-19 vaccine. Clones were read by immunoSEQ multiplex PCR, and TCRdb kept only the in-frame ones, dropping some. The table has 130,000 to 150,000 clones, roughly four fifths seen once. The sample here was peripheral blood, taken on day 0 of MenACWY control vaccination. The source of these receptors is an adult in good health.

The chain combines TRBV6-5 with TRBJ2-5; D gene ambiguous. CDR1 is MNHEY, CDR2 SVGAGI, per germline. Trimming removed 6 bases from V and 5 bases from J, with 7 bases in between. The CDR3 consists of 11 residues. The CDR3 is CASSPWETQYF. DNA of the CDR3: TGTGCCAGCAGCCCCTGGGAGACCCAGTACTTC.

This clone came up a few times. The chain is built from TRBV27 and TRBJ2-3; no firm D call. The CDR3 contains 13 residues. V lost 5 bases to trimming and J lost 5 bases, with 11 bases between them. Germline lookup yields CDR1 MNHEY and CDR2 SMNVEV (reference sequence). CDR3 loop: CASSPDPGDTQYF. For the CDR3, the DNA is TGTGCCAGCAGTCCCGACCCAGGAGATACGCAGTATTTT.

This chain connects TRBV29-1 to TRBJ1-2; tentatively, D is TRBD1 (5 bases). This CDR3 spans 15 amino acids. Trimming removed 3 bases from V and 8 bases from J, with 22 bases in between. Germline V CDR1 and CDR2: SQVTM, ANQGSEA. The CDR3 protein is CSVDGFFFGADGYTF. The CDR3 DNA sequence: TGCAGCGTTGACGGGTTTTTTTTTGGGGCGGACGGCTACACCTTC.

The genes are TRBV2 and TRBJ2-3; TRBD2 might be the D (6 bases). This CDR3 is built from 15 residues. The germline V and J ends were trimmed by 7 bases and 1 base, with 15 bases remaining between them. Germline values: CDR1 SNHLY, CDR2 FYNNEI. The CDR3 nucleotides are TGTGCCAGCAAGGTGCTGGCTAGCGGCACAGATACGCAGTATTTT. Protein sequence: CASKVLASGTDTQYF.

The V call is TRBV30, the J call TRBJ2-3, with 12 bases identical to TRBD2. Trimming removed 3 bases from V and 3 bases from J; junction bases left unmatched: 4. From germline, CDR1 is GTSNPN and CDR2 SVGIG (reference sequence). The CDR3 totals 15 residues. The CDR3 DNA sequence: TGTGCCTGGAGAGGACTAGCGGGGTGGACAGATACGCAGTATTTT. It is translated as CAWRGLAGWTDTQYF.

The chain carries TRBV7-3 and TRBJ2-5; 7 positions match TRBD1. Germline V CDR1 and CDR2: SGHTA, FQGTGA. The V gene end was trimmed by 5 bases and the J gene end by 5 bases; junction bases not matched to a gene: 8. CDR3 length equals 14 residues. In nucleotides, the CDR3 is TGTGCCAGCAGCCCAAACAGGGGCGGGGAGACCCAGTACTTC. Encoded protein: CASSPNRGGETQYF.

The J gene is TRBJ1-2, the V gene TRBV28; a possible D gene is TRBD1 (5 bases). This CDR3 contains 19 residues. The germline CDR1 and CDR2 sequences are MDHEN and SYDVKM. The germline V and J ends were trimmed by 5 bases and 4 bases, with 29 bases remaining between them. This CDR3 reads CASSPPPPTGGVPTYGYTF. The CDR3, as DNA: TGTGCCAGCAGTCCGCCACCCCCCACAGGTGGGGTCCCAACCTATGGCTACACCTTC.

This chain uses TRBV5-8 with TRBJ2-2, with 11 bases matching TRBD1. The CDR3 spans 16 residues. Germline V lookup: CDR1 SGHTS, CDR2 YDEGEE. V trimming: 0 bases; J trimming: 5 bases; junction bases outside the gene matches: 3. The CDR3 DNA follows: TGTGCCAGCAGCTTGGCCAGGGACAGGGGGACCGGGGAGCTGTTTTTT. This sequence encodes CASSLARDRGTGELFF.

This chain links TRBV6-8 with TRBJ1-5; no reliable D call. The germline gives CDR1 MNHGY, CDR2 SAAAGT. With 5 bases removed from V and 5 bases from J, the gap between germline ends came to 13 bases. The length of the CDR3 is 14 residues. The CDR3 nucleotides read TGTGCCAGCAGTACGGCAGAACCGGATCAGCCCCAGCATTTT. Translated, it gives CASSTAEPDQPQHF.

This sequence joins TRBV7-6 and TRBJ2-5; D gene uncertain. CDR3 length: 12 residues. Germline CDR1 reads SGHVS; CDR2 reads FNYEAQ. V was shortened by 3 bases and J by 5 bases, with 7 bases between the two germline ends. The CDR3 loop reads CASSFTWETQYF. CDR3 in DNA: TGTGCCAGCAGCTTTACTTGGGAGACCCAGTACTTC.

V usage is TRBV7-9 and J usage is TRBJ2-2; the D is unclear. V shed 1 base and J shed 6 bases, with 12 bases lying between them. CDR3 length: 15 residues. In germline, CDR1 is SEHNR, CDR2 FQNEAQ (reference sequence). CDR3 region: CASSLGLVASGELFF. Here the CDR3 DNA reads TGTGCCAGCAGCTTAGGGCTGGTGGCTTCCGGGGAGCTGTTTTTT.

This chain connects TRBV6-5 to TRBJ2-5; D not resolved. This CDR3 has 13 amino acids. CDR1 and CDR2 from the germline V gene are MNHEY and SVGAGI. V was clipped by 4 bases and J by 4 bases, with 10 bases between them. The CDR3 DNA follows: TGTGCCAGCAGTTGGAACGCTCGAGAGACCCAGTACTTC. This codes for CASSWNARETQYF.

The V call is TRBV7-7, the J call TRBJ2-1; the D gene is possibly TRBD1 (6 bases). There are 15 residues in the CDR3. CDR1 and CDR2 (germline): SSHAT, FNYEAQ (reference sequence). V gave up 1 base and J gave up 7 bases, with 14 bases separating them. The CDR3 region has the DNA TGTGCCAGCAGCTTAGGCCAGGGGAGTTGGAATGAGCAGTTCTTC. It specifies CASSLGQGSWNEQFF.

This clone has a single count. V and J are TRBV28 and TRBJ2-7, with 14 bases aligning to TRBD2. Germline V lookup: CDR1 MDHEN, CDR2 SYDVKM. This CDR3 region has 16 residues. Trimming took 5 bases from V and 3 from J; bases not matched to a gene: 6. CDR3 region: CASSPGLAGAIYEQYF. As DNA, the CDR3 is TGTGCCAGCAGTCCGGGACTAGCGGGGGCCATCTACGAGCAGTACTTC.

The chain links TRBV29-1 to TRBJ2-1; 12 bases are shared with TRBD1. CDR3 length: 14 amino acids. V shed 3 bases and J 6 bases; nucleotides not matched to a gene: 3. Germline CDR1 is SQVTM and CDR2 is ANQGSEA. CDR3 sequence reads: CSVEGQGAFNEQFF. DNA of the CDR3: TGCAGCGTTGAGGGACAGGGGGCTTTCAATGAGCAGTTCTTC.

The chain has TRBV6-5 and TRBJ2-3; D assignment may be TRBD1 or TRBD2 (5 bases each). CDR1 is MNHEY, CDR2 SVGAGI, per germline. This CDR3 spans 14 amino acids. Trimming left V 5 bases short and J 3 bases short, with 12 bases between. The CDR3 reads CASSHLGATDTQYF. CDR3 coding DNA: TGTGCCAGCAGTCACCTCGGGGCTACAGATACGCAGTATTTT.

This sequence joins TRBV9 and TRBJ2-5; 8 nucleotides line up with TRBD2. CDR1 and CDR2 (germline): SGDLS, YYNGEE. Trimming removed 0 bases from V and 2 bases from J; junction bases left unmatched: 6. There are 16 residues in the CDR3. The CDR3: CASSVAPGGGQETQYF. The CDR3 DNA is TGTGCCAGCAGCGTAGCACCGGGGGGGGGACAAGAGACCCAGTACTTC.

The gene calls are TRBV28 and TRBJ1-2; 9 bases agree with TRBD1. Germline values: CDR1 MDHEN, CDR2 SYDVKM. Trimming cost V 5 bases and J 7 bases; bases outside gene matches: 11. This CDR3 is built from 15 residues. The CDR3 sequence: CASSPLGTGRSGYTF. In DNA, the CDR3 is TGTGCCAGCAGTCCTCTCGGGACAGGGAGAAGTGGCTACACCTTC.